This TCR beta chain stems from a study of T cell responses to AZD1222 COVID-19 vaccine. Findings and caveats of the study: As reported, nearly half of all spike-specific TCRs target variant regions that are unmutated. There were vaccine-associated CD4 TCRs across spike, dominant at 160-218 and 743-854. Donors in the cohort were predominantly white British and more often female, and clonal diversity was possibly underestimated. There were repertoire samples only from the period after the peak T cell response.

With regard to this clone: As yet, its antigen is unknown.

Sequencing was performed with immunoSEQ multiplex PCR; in TCRdb, only in-frame clones are kept and a portion is missing. The top ten hold 3.3% of the sample, which has 80,000 to 130,000 clones, roughly 89% seen once. Trimming pared 6 bases from V and 2 bases from J, leaving 10 bases between. Germline CDR1 reads MRHNA; CDR2 reads SNTAGT. There are 13 residues in the CDR3. The sequence derives from an adult in good health. The chain uses TRBV6-4 and TRBJ1-2; the D gene is possibly TRBD1 (6 bases). The sample here was peripheral blood, taken on day 0 of AZD1222 vaccination. CDR3 in amino acids: CASRQGANYGYTF. The CDR3 DNA sequence: TGTGCCAGCAGACAGGGTGCGAACTATGGCTACACCTTC.